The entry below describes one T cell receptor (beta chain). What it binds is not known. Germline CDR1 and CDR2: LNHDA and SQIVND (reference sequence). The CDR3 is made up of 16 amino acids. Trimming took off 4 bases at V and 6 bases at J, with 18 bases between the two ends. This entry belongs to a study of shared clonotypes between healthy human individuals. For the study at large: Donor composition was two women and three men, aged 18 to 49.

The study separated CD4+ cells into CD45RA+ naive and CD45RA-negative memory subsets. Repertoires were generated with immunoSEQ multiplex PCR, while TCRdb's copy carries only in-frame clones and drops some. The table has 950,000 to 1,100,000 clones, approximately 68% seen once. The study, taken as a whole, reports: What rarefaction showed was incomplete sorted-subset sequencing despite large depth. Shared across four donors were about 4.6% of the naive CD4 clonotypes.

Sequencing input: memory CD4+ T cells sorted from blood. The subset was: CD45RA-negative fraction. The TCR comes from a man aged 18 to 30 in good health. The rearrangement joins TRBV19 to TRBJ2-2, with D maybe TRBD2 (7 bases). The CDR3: CASSTQGGGIPGELFF. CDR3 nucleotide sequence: TGTGCCAGTAGTACTCAGGGAGGGGGAATCCCCGGGGAGCTGTTTTTT.